This TCR beta chain was documented in a study of identifying expanded T cells in peripheral blood. Only in-frame clones appear in the TCRdb table, and some are missing; sequencing was by immunoSEQ multiplex PCR. The data contain 100,000 to 110,000 clones, about 87% of them singletons. The V end lost 1 base, the J end lost 2 bases, and 8 bases lay between the germline ends. Per the germline V gene, CDR1 is SEHNR and CDR2 is FQNEAQ (reference sequence). The CDR3 is made up of 14 amino acids. This chain joins TRBV7-9 and TRBJ1-1, with D hard to call. This sequence originates from a person between 18 and 75 years old in good health. Sample: blood. The CDR3 protein is CASSLDLENTEAFF. The CDR3 region has the DNA TGTGCCAGCAGCTTAGATCTGGAAAACACTGAAGCTTTCTTT.